Presented here are 29 T cell receptor beta chains from one specimen sequenced in a study of persistence of HIV-infected CD4 T cells. Cells were stimulated with CMV-infected fibroblast lysates at 8.5 to 10 ug/mL. Sorting of responding CD4+ T cells relied on upregulated CD40 ligand together with CD69. Sequencing used immunoSEQ version 4 in survey mode. Sequenced by immunoSEQ multiplex PCR; TCRdb stores in-frame clones only, minus some. Counted here are approximately 15,000 clones, 71% occurring once; the ten biggest clones make up approximately 18%. Their specific antigens are unknown. The source was CD4+ T cells sorted from PBMCs after roughly 19-hour stimulation, collected from a patient who received antiretroviral therapy. The source of these receptors is an adult man with HIV who was CMV-seropositive.

The chain is built from TRBV28 and TRBJ1-2; the match to TRBD1 covers 7 bases. The CDR3 sequence is 15 residues long. V dropped 0 bases and J dropped 2; count of bases not matched to a gene: 3. Per the germline V gene, CDR1 is MDHEN and CDR2 is SYDVKM. The CDR3 protein is CASSLWDRPNYGYTF. CDR3 coding DNA: TGTGCCAGCAGTTTATGGGACAGGCCAAACTATGGCTACACCTTC.

The chain links TRBV6-5 to TRBJ2-1; 10 bases are a match to TRBD1. CDR3 size: 15 residues. The V gene end was trimmed by 5 bases and the J gene end by 15 bases; junction bases not matched to a gene: 16. The germline V gene encodes CDR1 MNHEY and CDR2 SVGAGI. The CDR3 bases are TGTGCCAGCAGTCCTCGGGACAGGGGTTCCTTTGGCGCGTTCTTC. Amino acids: CASSPRDRGSFGAFF.

In its sample, this clone was seen once. This rearrangement joins TRBV28 to TRBJ2-2; 7 bases are shared with TRBD1. The CDR3 spans 15 residues. V shed 3 bases and J 4 bases; nucleotides not matched to a gene: 5. The germline CDR1 and CDR2 sequences are MDHEN and SYDVKM. The CDR3 loop reads CASSFPGTVTGELFF. Here the CDR3 DNA reads TGTGCCAGCAGTTTTCCCGGGACAGTCACCGGGGAGCTGTTTTTT.

The chain has TRBV28 and TRBJ2-1; unclear D gene. The CDR3 extends over 17 amino acids. Germline loops: CDR1 MDHEN, CDR2 SYDVKM. V shed 5 bases and J shed 6 bases, with 23 bases lying between them. The CDR3 reads CASSGPLQGLLGNEQFF. The CDR3 nucleotides are TGTGCCAGCAGTGGCCCCCTCCAAGGGTTGTTGGGCAATGAGCAGTTCTTC.

V is TRBV28 and J is TRBJ1-2; the D gene is possibly TRBD1 (6 bases). CDR1 MDHEN and CDR2 SYDVKM come from the germline V gene. The V gene lost 7 bases and the J gene lost 1 base, with 7 bases spanning the gap. The CDR3 has 12 residues. This chain's CDR3 is CASNRDNYGYTF. CDR3 DNA sequence: TGTGCCAGCAACAGGGATAACTATGGCTACACCTTC.

The sample holds one count of this clone. The rearrangement joins TRBV2 to TRBJ2-2, with 12 bases identical to TRBD2. Unmatched junction bases numbered 0, after V lost 8 bases and J lost 2 bases. The CDR3 is 14 residues long. Germline V gene data show CDR1 as SNHLY and CDR2 as FYNNEI. CDR3 residues: CASGLAGNTGELFF. CDR3 nucleotides: TGTGCCAGCGGACTAGCGGGAAACACCGGGGAGCTGTTTTTT.

This clone has a single count. This rearrangement joins TRBV6-5 to TRBJ1-5; 8 positions match TRBD1. V dropped 5 bases and J dropped 2; count of bases not matched to a gene: 5. There are 15 residues in the CDR3. CDR1 and CDR2 from the germline V gene are MNHEY and SVGAGI. The CDR3 DNA is TGTGCCAGCAGTATAGACAGGGGTGGCAATCAGCCCCAGCATTTT. This sequence encodes CASSIDRGGNQPQHF.

Regarding this clone: Just one base apart from a much larger clone, this may be a read error. Other DNA sequences within the sample encode an identical CDR3. This chain uses TRBV5-1 with TRBJ2-2, with no clear D. This CDR3 is 14 amino acids long. Between the trimmed V and J ends, which lost 0 bases and 3 bases, there was a span of 6 bases. Germline assignment: CDR1 SGHRS and CDR2 YFSETQ. CDR3 protein: CASSLGQYTGELFF. Written as DNA, the CDR3 is TGCGCCAGCAGCTTGGGGCAGTACACCGGGGAGCTGTTTTTT.

In its sample, this clone was seen once. The chain couples TRBV5-1 to TRBJ2-2; 8 bases map to TRBD1. With V trimmed by 5 bases and J by 0 bases, 3 bases remained unmatched. The CDR3 extends over 15 amino acids. The V gene's germline CDR1 is SGHRS and CDR2 YFSETQ. The CDR3 bases are TGCGCCAGCAGGACAGGGGCGGCGAACACCGGGGAGCTGTTTTTT. Protein sequence: CASRTGAANTGELFF.

This clone appeared a few times. Additional DNA sequences in this sample encode the identical CDR3. The chain joins TRBV9 to TRBJ2-2, with D perhaps matching TRBD2 (5 bases). Deletions cut 2 bases from V and 4 bases from J, with 6 bases between. Germline V gene data show CDR1 as SGDLS and CDR2 as YYNGEE. This CDR3 is built from 13 residues. In nucleotides, the CDR3 is TGTGCCAGCAGCGTTGGGAGCACCGGGGAGCTGTTTTTT. It codes for CASSVGSTGELFF.

This chain connects TRBV7-9 to TRBJ1-3; D might be TRBD1 (6 bases). Trimming cost V 4 bases and J 4 bases, with 17 bases left between them. This CDR3 region has 16 residues. CDR1 and CDR2 from the germline V gene are SEHNR and FQNEAQ (reference sequence). CDR3 amino acids: CASSSPPGGRGNTIYF. For the CDR3, the DNA is TGTGCCAGCAGCTCACCCCCGGGGGGCCGAGGAAACACCATATATTTT. The complete variable domain, with remaining parts taken from reference TRBV7-9 and TRBJ1-3, reads DTGVSQNPRHKITKRGQNVTFRCDPISEHNRLYWYRQTLGQGPEFLTYFQNEAQLEKSRLLSDRFSAERPKGSFSTLEIQRTEQGDSAMYLCASSSPPGGRGNTIYFGEGSWLTVV.

This clone was observed a few times. The rearrangement uses TRBV7-3 and TRBJ1-2; the D is unclear. V lost 5 bases, J lost 3 bases, and 13 bases lay in between. In germline, CDR1 is SGHTA, CDR2 FQGTGA. The CDR3 contains 14 residues. CDR3 nucleotides: TGTGCCAGCAGCCTGGGGTCAGATGACTATGGCTACACCTTC. This codes for CASSLGSDDYGYTF.

The genes are TRBV28 and TRBJ2-4, with D perhaps TRBD1 or TRBD2 (5 bases each). The V gene's germline CDR1 is MDHEN and CDR2 SYDVKM. The CDR3 consists of 16 residues. Trimming removed 4 bases at V and 3 bases at J, with 16 bases between. The CDR3 reads CASSSGTLQGKNIQYF. CDR3 coding DNA: TGTGCCAGCAGTTCGGGGACCCTTCAGGGCAAAAACATTCAGTACTTC.

This clone was seen a few times. The chain recombines TRBV6-5 with TRBJ2-4; weak D call: TRBD1 (6 bases). The germline V and J ends were trimmed by 4 bases and 10 bases, with 20 bases remaining between them. Germline V lookup: CDR1 MNHEY, CDR2 SVGAGI. The CDR3 runs to 15 residues. The chain's CDR3 is CASSSGDKRWGIQYF. The CDR3 DNA is TGTGCCAGCAGTTCCGGGGACAAGAGATGGGGAATTCAGTACTTC.

The V call is TRBV25-1, the J call TRBJ2-2; D remains unclear. V was trimmed by 10 bases and J by 1 base, leaving 7 bases between them. This CDR3 region has 12 residues. Germline V gene data show CDR1 as MGHDK and CDR2 as SYGVNS. The CDR3 bases are TGTGCCACCACAGAGAACACCGGGGAGCTGTTTTTT. It is translated as CATTENTGELFF.

The CDR3: CAISDNRAASPLHF. As DNA, the CDR3 is TGTGCCATCAGTGATAACAGGGCCGCTTCACCCCTCCACTTT. The gene calls are TRBV10-3 and TRBJ1-6, with TRBD1 as a possible D gene (6 bases). V was pared by 3 bases and J by 9 bases, with 12 bases between. Per germline, CDR1 ENHRY and CDR2 SYGVKD. CDR3 length: 14 residues.

V is TRBV28 and J is TRBJ2-2; tentatively, D is TRBD1 (5 bases). Per germline, CDR1 MDHEN and CDR2 SYDVKM. This CDR3 region has 12 residues. V was cut by 5 bases and J by 8 bases, with 9 bases left in between. The CDR3 protein is CASSIGAGELFF. The CDR3 DNA sequence: TGTGCCAGCAGTATAGGGGCGGGGGAGCTGTTTTTT.

This rearrangement joins TRBV5-4 to TRBJ1-5; TRBD1 matches at 10 bases. The CDR3 runs to 19 residues. Germline-derived CDR1 and CDR2 are SGHNT and YYREEE (reference sequence). V lost 2 bases to trimming and J lost 6 bases; unmatched junction nucleotides: 17. The CDR3 DNA is TGTGCCAGCAGCTTTAATCTTACTTTCCCGACAGGGGGCGCTCAGCCCCAGCATTTT. Protein sequence: CASSFNLTFPTGGAQPQHF.

The chain combines TRBV5-1 with TRBJ2-5; D gene ambiguous. Trimming shortened V by 1 base and J by 4 bases, and 8 bases separated the two germline ends. Germline V gives CDR1 SGHRS, CDR2 YFSETQ. CDR3 size: 13 residues. The CDR3 DNA sequence: TGCGCCAGCAGCTTGAAGGCAGGAGAGACCCAGTACTTC. It translates to CASSLKAGETQYF.

V gene TRBV3-1 (or the pseudogene TRBV3-2) combines with J gene TRBJ2-3; D is perhaps TRBD1 (6 bases). Trimming removed 4 bases at V and 4 bases at J, with 12 bases between. Germline lookup yields CDR1 LGHDT and CDR2 YNNKEL (reference sequence). The CDR3 has 14 amino acids. CDR3 sequence reads: CASSPRQVSDTQYF. CDR3 DNA sequence: TGTGCCAGCAGCCCTCGACAGGTTTCAGATACGCAGTATTTT.

For the CDR3, the DNA is TGTGCCAGCAGGCCGGAGAAAAGCTATGGCTACACCTTC. It specifies CASRPEKSYGYTF. The chain combines TRBV6-5 with TRBJ1-2, with D unclear. Trimming pared 6 bases from V and 4 bases from J, leaving 12 bases between. CDR3 length equals 13 residues. Germline V gene lookup returns CDR1 MNHEY and CDR2 SVGAGI.

The rearrangement joins TRBV27 to TRBJ1-1; tentatively, D is TRBD1 (6 bases). CDR1 and CDR2 (germline): MNHEY, SMNVEV (reference sequence). The CDR3 length is 15 residues. V lost 7 bases to trimming and J lost 4 bases, with 19 bases between them. The chain's CDR3 is CASTPLQGRSTEAFF. CDR3 nucleotides: TGTGCCAGCACCCCCTTACAGGGACGAAGCACTGAAGCTTTCTTT.

The chain recombines TRBV28 with TRBJ2-7; a weak D match, TRBD1 (5 bases). The CDR3 contains 14 residues. Germline CDR1 MDHEN, CDR2 SYDVKM. V was cut by 5 bases and J by 6 bases, with 17 bases left in between. CDR3 DNA sequence: TGTGCCAGCAGTCCGTGGGCCAGGGATGGCGAGCAGTACTTC. Protein: CASSPWARDGEQYF.

The CDR3 region has the DNA TGTGCCAGCTCCCCGGACGGGACCTCTAATGAAAAACTGTTTTTT. Protein product: CASSPDGTSNEKLFF. This chain uses TRBV18 with TRBJ1-4; D possibly corresponds to TRBD1 (5 bases). The CDR3 consists of 15 residues. The germline gives CDR1 KGHSH, CDR2 LQKENI. Trimming took 6 bases from V and 3 from J, leaving 14 bases between them. The full variable domain, in which reference TRBV18 and TRBJ1-4 provide the parts outside the CDR3, is NAGVMQNPRHLVRRRGQEARLRCSPMKGHSHVYWYRQLPEEGLKFMVYLQKENIIDESGMPKERFSAEFPKEGPSILRIQQVVRGDSAAYFCASSPDGTSNEKLFFGSGTQLSVL.

This chain joins TRBV10-3 and TRBJ1-2; weak D call: TRBD1 (6 bases). This CDR3 comprises 12 residues. Looked up from germline, CDR1 is ENHRY and CDR2 is SYGVKD. V dropped 9 bases and J dropped 7 bases, with 15 bases sitting between them. The CDR3 protein is CAITDRKLGYTF. CDR3 DNA: TGTGCCATAACGGACAGAAAACTTGGCTACACCTTC.

The chain joins TRBV9 to TRBJ1-1; the match to TRBD1 covers 9 bases. The CDR3 is 15 residues long. Germline V gene data show CDR1 as SGDLS and CDR2 as YYNGEE. V dropped 4 bases and J dropped 4; count of bases not matched to a gene: 8. The CDR3 DNA sequence: TGTGCCAGCAGCCCCCGGGACAGGGCCTCCACTGAAGCTTTCTTT. Translating gives CASSPRDRASTEAFF.

The V and J genes are TRBV2 and TRBJ2-3; unclear D gene. This CDR3 has 11 residues. Trimming took 3 bases from V and 4 from J, leaving 2 bases between them. The V gene's germline CDR1 is SNHLY and CDR2 FYNNEI. The CDR3 is CASSDPDTQYF. The CDR3 DNA reads TGTGCCAGCAGTGACCCAGATACGCAGTATTTT.

The sample holds one count of this clone. The V and J genes are TRBV4-2 and TRBJ2-1; 12 bases are a match to TRBD2. The V gene end was trimmed by 0 bases and the J gene end by 9 bases; junction bases not matched to a gene: 9. CDR1 is LGHNA, CDR2 YNFKEQ, per germline. CDR3 length: 17 amino acids. The CDR3 bases are TGTGCCAGCAGCCAAGATCCATCTAGCGGGGGGGCAAGTGAGCAGTTCTTC. Translation: CASSQDPSSGGASEQFF.

This clone has more than one count but fewer than ten. The J gene is TRBJ1-2, the V gene TRBV2; TRBD1 is a possible D gene (6 bases). The CDR3 is 12 amino acids. V lost 11 bases to trimming and J lost 3 bases, with 13 bases between them. CDR1 is SNHLY and CDR2 is FYNNEI in the germline V gene. The CDR3 reads CAGSEGDYGYTF. The DNA of the CDR3 is TGTGCCGGCTCTGAGGGGGACTATGGCTACACCTTC.